This is a list of T cell receptor beta chains from one sample in a study of PD-L1 blockade in urothelial cancer. Sequencing was performed with immunoSEQ multiplex PCR; in TCRdb, only in-frame clones are kept and a portion is missing. This sample has around 30,000 clones, with roughly 84% found just once. The source was PBMCs, collected around atezolizumab (anti-PD-L1) treatment. The receptors derive from a man in his 70s with urothelial cancer. CDR3s include the opening cysteine and the closing phenylalanine or tryptophan. Each record gives: V gene, clone size, J gene, D gene, CDR3 protein, CDR3 DNA. D genes are given only for firm matches. Only some rows state a clone size, as once, few, many or a class for expanded clones.

>TRBV29-1|NA|TRBJ2-5|NA
CSVGLGGQETQYF
TGCAGCGTTGGTCTGGGAGGCCAAGAGACCCAGTACTTC
>TRBV21-1|medium-sized|TRBJ2-1|NA
CASSIRADRGHNEQFF
TGTGCCAGCAGCATTAGGGCCGACAGGGGCCACAATGAGCAGTTCTTC
>TRBV6-1|NA|TRBJ1-5|NA
CASIRDNNQPQHF
TGTGCCAGCATCCGGGACAACAATCAGCCCCAGCATTTT
>TRBV4-2|NA|TRBJ2-1|TRBD1
CASSRAGLGGQGREQFF
TGTGCCAGCAGCCGCGCCGGCCTAGGGGGACAGGGTCGGGAGCAGTTCTTC
>TRBV19|few|TRBJ2-3|TRBD2
CASSSGRAGADTQYF
TGTGCCAGTAGTAGCGGGAGGGCCGGGGCAGATACGCAGTATTTT
>TRBV5-4|NA|TRBJ1-2|NA
CASSPGGGYGYTF
TGTGCCAGCAGCCCGGGGGGGGGCTATGGCTACACCTTC
>TRBV30|few|TRBJ1-3|NA
CAWSQGNTIYF
TGTGCCTGGAGTCAGGGGAACACCATATATTTT
>TRBV10-3|NA|TRBJ2-2|NA
CAIRKSGGAGNTGELFF
TGTGCCATCAGGAAGAGTGGGGGCGCGGGGAACACCGGGGAGCTGTTTTTT
>TRBV5-1|NA|TRBJ1-2|NA
CASSPQQGNYGYTF
TGCGCCAGCAGCCCCCAGCAGGGCAACTATGGCTACACCTTC
>TRBV4-1|NA|TRBJ1-2|TRBD1
CASSQDPLTGLVGGYTF
TGCGCCAGCAGCCAAGATCCCCTGACAGGGCTCGTAGGGGGCTACACCTTC
>TRBV19|NA|TRBJ1-2|NA
CATLKRGTALNYGYTF
TGTGCCACCTTAAAAAGGGGGACGGCGCTCAACTATGGCTACACCTTC
>TRBV9|NA|TRBJ1-3|NA
CASSGLQGGNTIYF
TGTGCCAGCAGCGGACTTCAGGGGGGAAACACCATATATTTT
>TRBV10-3|NA|TRBJ1-5|NA
CAISALEGNQPQHF
TGTGCCATCAGTGCCCTGGAGGGCAATCAGCCCCAGCATTTT
>TRBV28|NA|TRBJ2-1|TRBD2
CASSLRDGRIYNEQFF
TGTGCCAGCAGTTTAAGGGACGGGAGGATTTACAATGAGCAGTTCTTC
>TRBV5-1|NA|TRBJ1-4|TRBD1
CASSLGTGYNEKLFF
TGCGCCAGCAGCCTAGGGACAGGCTATAATGAAAAACTGTTTTTT